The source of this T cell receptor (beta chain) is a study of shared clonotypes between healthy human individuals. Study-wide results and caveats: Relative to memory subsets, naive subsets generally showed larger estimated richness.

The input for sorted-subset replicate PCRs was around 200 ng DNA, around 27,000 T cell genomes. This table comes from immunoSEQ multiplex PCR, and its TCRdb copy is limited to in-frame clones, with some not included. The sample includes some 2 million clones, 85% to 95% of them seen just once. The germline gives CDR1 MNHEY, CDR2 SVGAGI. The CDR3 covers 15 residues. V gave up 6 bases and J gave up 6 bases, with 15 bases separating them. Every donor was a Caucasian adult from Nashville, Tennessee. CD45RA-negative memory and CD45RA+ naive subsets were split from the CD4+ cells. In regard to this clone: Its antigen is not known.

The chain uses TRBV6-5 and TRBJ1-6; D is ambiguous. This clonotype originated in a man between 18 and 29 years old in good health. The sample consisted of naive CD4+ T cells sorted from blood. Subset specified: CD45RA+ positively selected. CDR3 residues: CASSPRAGGNSPLHF. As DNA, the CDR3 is TGTGCCAGCAGCCCAAGGGCAGGCGGTAATTCACCCCTCCACTTT.